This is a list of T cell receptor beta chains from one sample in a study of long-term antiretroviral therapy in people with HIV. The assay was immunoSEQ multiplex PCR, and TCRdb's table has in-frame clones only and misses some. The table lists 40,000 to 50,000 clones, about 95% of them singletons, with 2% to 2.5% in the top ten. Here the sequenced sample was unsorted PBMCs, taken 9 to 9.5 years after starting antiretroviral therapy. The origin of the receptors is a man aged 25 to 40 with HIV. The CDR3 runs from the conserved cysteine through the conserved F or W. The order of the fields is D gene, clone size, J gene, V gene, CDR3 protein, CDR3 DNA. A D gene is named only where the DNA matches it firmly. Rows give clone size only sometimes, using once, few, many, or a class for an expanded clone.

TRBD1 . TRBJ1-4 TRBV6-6 CASSWTGDTNEKLFF TGTGCCAGCAGTTGGACAGGGGATACTAATGAAAAACTGTTTTTT
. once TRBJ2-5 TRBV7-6 CASSFGLGKTQYF TGTGCCAGCAGCTTTGGTTTGGGAAAGACCCAGTACTTC
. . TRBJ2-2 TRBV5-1 CASSRANTGELFF TGCGCCAGCAGCCGCGCAAACACCGGGGAGCTGTTTTTT
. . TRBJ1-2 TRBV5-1 CASSPDRGGGPYGYTF TGCGCCAGCAGCCCAGATCGCGGGGGGGGACCCTATGGCTACACCTTC
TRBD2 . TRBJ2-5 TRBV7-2 CASSLSGGVETQYF TGTGCCAGCAGCCTTAGCGGGGGGGTTGAGACCCAGTACTTC
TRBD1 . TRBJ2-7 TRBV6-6 CASTGQDGEQYF TGTGCCAGTACTGGACAGGATGGCGAGCAGTACTTC
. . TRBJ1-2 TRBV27 CAIWGPDGYTF TGTGCCATCTGGGGGCCGGACGGCTACACCTTC
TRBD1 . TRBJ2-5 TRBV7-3 CASSFEGQGAETQYF TGTGCCAGCAGCTTCGAGGGACAGGGGGCTGAGACCCAGTACTTC
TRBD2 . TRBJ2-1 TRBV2 CASRGLAGGYNEQFF TGTGCCAGCAGGGGACTAGCGGGGGGGTACAATGAGCAGTTCTTC
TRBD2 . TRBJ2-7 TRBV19 CASSTLGAGVTSLYF TGTGCCAGTAGTACCCTAGGGGCGGGGGTCACCTCGCTGTACTTC
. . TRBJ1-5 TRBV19 CASSIFRGTVSNQPQHF TGTGCCAGTAGTATATTCAGGGGTACGGTTAGCAATCAGCCCCAGCATTTT
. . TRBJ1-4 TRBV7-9 CASSSGGGWEKLFF TGTGCCAGCAGCTCCGGTGGAGGGTGGGAAAAACTGTTTTTT
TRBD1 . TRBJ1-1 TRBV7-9 CASSYLQGTNTEAFF TGTGCCAGCAGCTATCTACAGGGGACGAACACTGAAGCTTTCTTT
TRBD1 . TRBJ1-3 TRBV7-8 CASSPRDSGNTIYF TGTGCCAGCAGCCCTAGGGACAGCGGAAACACCATATATTTT
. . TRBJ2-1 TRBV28 CASRGSSYNEQFF TGTGCCAGCCGCGGATCTTCCTACAATGAGCAGTTCTTC
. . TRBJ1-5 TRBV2 CASSYTSGDQPQHF TGTGCCAGCAGTTATACCAGTGGAGATCAGCCCCAGCATTTT
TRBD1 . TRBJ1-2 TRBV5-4 CASSFDRGLSGYTF TGTGCCAGCAGCTTTGACAGGGGGCTTTCTGGCTACACCTTC
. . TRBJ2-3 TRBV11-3 CASSLGAHGGSTDTQYF TGTGCCAGCAGCTTAGGGGCCCATGGAGGTAGCACAGATACGCAGTATTTT
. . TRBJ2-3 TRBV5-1 CAGCPGHPLDATDTQYF TGCGCCGGGTGTCCGGGACACCCTTTAGACGCCACAGATACGCAGTATTTT
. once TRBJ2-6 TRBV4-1 CASSQGTSGANVLTF TGCGCCAGCAGCCAAGGGACCTCTGGGGCCAACGTCCTGACTTTC